This TCR beta chain derives from a study of blood T cell repertoires in COVID-19. The overall study: T cells, B-cell-depleted T cells, or PBMCs supplied cDNA or gDNA.

V shed 5 bases and J shed 2 bases, with 13 bases lying between them. Germline-derived CDR1 and CDR2 are MDHEN and SYDVKM. The CDR3 sequence is 15 residues long. Original handling: Nucleated cell number was recorded as an estimate derived from reference gene primer amplification. The repertoire was sequenced with immunoSEQ multiplex PCR; TCRdb's copy has only in-frame clones and lacks some. V and J calls and clone size come straight from that table; D and trimming were deduced from the DNA. This table has 150,000 to 200,000 clones, around four fifths appearing once. Source material: peripheral blood. This chain links TRBV28 with TRBJ1-5; tentative D call: TRBD1 (5 bases). This receptor was obtained from a woman in her 30s with acute or convalescent COVID-19. The chain's CDR3 is CASSDRVVGNQPQHF. In DNA form, the CDR3 reads TGTGCCAGCAGTGACAGAGTGGTAGGCAATCAGCCCCAGCATTTT. Full variable domain (outside the CDR3, taken from reference TRBV28 and TRBJ1-5): DVKVTQSSRYLVKRTGEKVFLECVQDMDHENMFWYRQDPGLGLRLIYFSYDVKMKEKGDIPEGYSVSREKKERFSLILESASTNQTSMYLCASSDRVVGNQPQHFGDGTRLSIL.